These T cell receptor beta chains were read from a single sample in a study of cytomegalovirus exposure and HLA in healthy donors. TCRdb's table, derived via immunoSEQ multiplex PCR, lists solely in-frame clones and lacks some. Of under 150,000 clones in the sample, over 75% were seen once. Material for sequencing was PBMCs. The receptor source for this set is a middle-aged woman in good health and CMV-seropositive. The CDR3 runs from the conserved cysteine through the conserved F or W. Fields, in order: J gene, clone size, V gene, CDR3 length, D gene, CDR3 protein, CDR3 DNA. The D gene is left open where the match is weak. The listing skips clone size in some rows; elsewhere it reads once, few, many or a size class.

>TRBJ2-2|.|TRBV11-3|15|TRBD1
CASSQQGANTGELFF
TGTGCCAGCAGCCAACAGGGGGCAAACACCGGGGAGCTGTTTTTT
>TRBJ2-7|.|TRBV28|13|.
CASSLWGAYEQYF
TGTGCCAGCAGTTTATGGGGCGCCTACGAGCAGTACTTC
>TRBJ2-3|.|TRBV6-6|16|TRBD1
CASRNRGRGGTDTQYF
TGTGCCAGCAGAAACAGGGGGCGGGGTGGCACAGATACGCAGTATTTT
>TRBJ2-5|.|TRBV7-7|17|TRBD1
CASSLARRTGRQETQYF
TGTGCTAGCAGCTTAGCGCGGAGGACAGGGAGGCAAGAGACCCAGTACTTC
>TRBJ2-2|.|TRBV5-6|16|TRBD2
CASSFLAGANTGELFF
TGTGCCAGCAGCTTTTTAGCGGGAGCGAACACCGGGGAGCTGTTTTTT
>TRBJ1-5|.|TRBV2|17|.
CASSEWPRLNSNQPQHF
TGTGCCAGCAGTGAATGGCCCAGACTGAATAGCAATCAGCCCCAGCATTTT
>TRBJ2-5|.|TRBV19|11|.
CAVRGQETQYF
TGTGCCGTCCGGGGGCAAGAGACCCAGTACTTC
>TRBJ2-1|.|TRBV4-2|16|TRBD2
CASSQDSSGRMNEQFF
TGTGCCAGCAGCCAAGACTCCAGCGGGAGAATGAATGAGCAGTTCTTC
>TRBJ2-7|.|TRBV19|15|TRBD1
CASSIGWDSSYEQYF
TGTGCCAGTAGTATTGGTTGGGACAGCTCCTACGAGCAGTACTTC
>TRBJ2-3|.|TRBV11-3|19|TRBD1
CASSLDCFRDRETPDTQYF
TGTGCCAGCAGCTTAGATTGTTTCAGGGACAGGGAAACCCCAGATACGCAGTATTTT
>TRBJ2-5|once|TRBV5-1|13|TRBD2
CASSGGGQETQYF
TGCGCCAGCAGCGGGGGGGGGCAAGAGACCCAGTACTTC
>TRBJ2-3|.|TRBV7-8|14|.
CASSLGELVSTQYF
TGTGCCAGCAGCTTAGGAGAATTGGTTAGTACGCAGTATTTT
>TRBJ2-5|.|TRBV7-3|16|TRBD1
CASSRGAGGAGETQYF
TGTGCCAGCAGCCGTGGGGCAGGGGGCGCGGGAGAGACCCAGTACTTC
>TRBJ2-7|.|TRBV7-2|15|TRBD2
CASSLESGVSYEQYF
TGTGCCAGCAGCTTAGAGAGCGGGGTCTCCTACGAGCAGTACTTC
>TRBJ2-7|few|TRBV5-5|12|.
CASSPEICGQYF
TGTGCCAGCAGCCCGGAGATCTGCGGACAGTACTTC
>TRBJ2-1|.|TRBV7-8|16|TRBD2
CASSLPLAGTGDEQFF
TGTGCCAGCAGCTTACCGCTAGCGGGTACGGGCGATGAGCAGTTCTTC
>TRBJ2-6|.|TRBV5-1|17|TRBD2
CASSLLLAGGGANVLTF
TGCGCCAGCAGCTTGCTACTAGCGGGGGGTGGGGCCAACGTCCTGACTTTC
>TRBJ2-1|.|TRBV19|15|TRBD1
CASGTDSLTYNEQFF
TGTGCCAGCGGGACAGACTCCTTAACCTACAATGAGCAGTTCTTC
>TRBJ2-3|.|TRBV5-4|14|.
CASSAPPRPDTQYF
TGTGCCAGCAGCGCACCCCCTAGGCCAGATACGCAGTATTTT
>TRBJ2-1|once|TRBV18|15|TRBD1
CASSEGQGMNNEQFF
TGTGCCAGCTCAGAGGGACAGGGAATGAACAATGAGCAGTTCTTC
>TRBJ2-3|.|TRBV2|15|TRBD2
CASSPGTSGRDTQYF
TGTGCCAGCAGTCCCGGGACTAGCGGGAGGGATACGCAGTATTTT
>TRBJ1-3|.|TRBV6-1|10|.
CASGRNTIYF
TGTGCCAGCGGGCGAAACACCATATATTTT
>TRBJ2-3|.|TRBV18|15|TRBD1
CASSPGTGSTDTQYF
TGTGCCAGCTCACCAGGGACAGGATCCACAGATACGCAGTATTTT
>TRBJ2-3|.|TRBV29-1|13|.
CSVRYGSTDTQYF
TGCAGCGTTCGTTACGGTAGCACAGATACGCAGTATTTT
>TRBJ2-7|.|TRBV18|14|TRBD1
CASSPTGEVDEQYF
TGTGCCAGCTCACCAACAGGGGAAGTAGACGAGCAGTACTTC
>TRBJ2-3|.|TRBV9|13|.
CASSVILTDTQYF
TGTGCCAGCAGCGTAATTCTAACAGATACGCAGTATTTT
>TRBJ1-3|.|TRBV9|19|.
CASSVTVEGDLNGPNTIYF
TGTGCCAGCAGCGTAACAGTTGAGGGGGATTTGAACGGGCCAAACACCATATATTTT
>TRBJ2-6|.|TRBV6-1|14|TRBD2
CASTGGRGANVLTF
TGTGCCAGCACGGGGGGTCGAGGGGCCAACGTCCTGACTTTC
>TRBJ2-7|.|TRBV7-8|18|TRBD1
CASSPDFGTGLTIYEQYF
TGTGCCAGCAGCCCCGATTTCGGGACAGGATTAACCATCTACGAGCAGTACTTC
>TRBJ1-1|.|TRBV2|13|.
CASSAAASTEAFF
TGTGCCAGCAGCGCGGCTGCGAGCACTGAAGCTTTCTTT
>TRBJ1-2|.|TRBV5-4|16|TRBD1
CASSSTQGTGSYGYTF
TGTGCCAGCAGCTCTACCCAGGGGACAGGATCCTATGGCTACACCTTC
>TRBJ2-7|.|TRBV28|15|TRBD2
CASSSRLAGLYEQYF
TGTGCCAGCAGTTCCCGACTAGCGGGGCTCTACGAGCAGTACTTC
>TRBJ2-6|.|TRBV14|17|.
CASSQGQGRSGANVLTF
TGTGCCAGCAGCCAAGGGCAGGGAAGGTCTGGGGCCAACGTCCTGACTTTC
>TRBJ2-5|.|TRBV5-4|14|.
CASSLGRVQETQYF
TGTGCCAGCAGCTTGGGCAGGGTGCAAGAGACCCAGTACTTC
>TRBJ2-7|.|TRBV7-5|13|.
CARSPRRTYEQYF
TGTGCCAGAAGTCCCAGGAGGACCTACGAGCAGTACTTC
>TRBJ2-7|.|TRBV7-7|15|.
CASSLDGGSSYEQYF
TGTGCTAGCAGCTTAGACGGCGGCAGCTCCTACGAGCAGTACTTC
>TRBJ1-5|.|TRBV28|12|.
CASYTSNQPQHF
TGTGCCAGCTACACAAGCAATCAGCCCCAGCATTTT
>TRBJ2-5|.|TRBV11-3|16|.
CASSLGSLAGQETQYF
TGTGCCAGCAGCTTAGGATCACTAGCAGGCCAAGAGACCCAGTACTTC
>TRBJ1-5|.|TRBV7-2|13|TRBD1
CASSLGQEQPQHF
TGTGCCAGCAGCCTGGGACAGGAGCAGCCCCAGCATTTT
>TRBJ1-5|.|TRBV28|13|.
CASTTAFNQPQHF
TGTGCCAGCACTACAGCTTTCAATCAGCCCCAGCATTTT
>TRBJ2-2|few|TRBV19|14|TRBD2
CASIPAGGTGELFF
TGTGCCAGTATACCTGCGGGAGGGACCGGGGAGCTGTTTTTT
>TRBJ2-5|.|TRBV5-4|15|TRBD2
CASSLAGGSQETQYF
TGTGCCAGCAGTCTAGCGGGGGGATCTCAAGAGACCCAGTACTTC
>TRBJ2-7|once|TRBV29-1|12|.
CSVGGVGYEQYF
TGCAGCGTTGGGGGGGTAGGTTACGAGCAGTACTTC
>TRBJ2-7|.|TRBV13|15|TRBD1
CASSLGQGGSREQYF
TGTGCCAGCAGCTTGGGACAGGGGGGATCGAGAGAGCAGTACTTC
>TRBJ2-7|.|TRBV27|15|TRBD2
CASSWGRGLSYEQYF
TGTGCCAGCAGTTGGGGGAGGGGTCTGTCCTACGAGCAGTACTTC
>TRBJ2-4|.|TRBV7-9|14|TRBD2
CASSPLGTSNIQYF
TGTGCCAGCAGCCCACTCGGGACTAGCAACATTCAGTACTTC
>TRBJ1-2|.|TRBV7-2|15|.
CASSVDAGTNYGYTF
TGTGCCAGCAGCGTCGACGCCGGGACAAACTATGGCTACACCTTC
>TRBJ1-2|.|TRBV29-1|15|.
CSAEEPGRANYGYTF
TGCAGCGCTGAAGAGCCAGGCCGAGCTAACTATGGCTACACCTTC
>TRBJ2-1|.|TRBV7-3|16|TRBD1
CASSPNPGGEFNEQFF
TGTGCCAGCAGCCCAAATCCAGGGGGAGAGTTTAATGAGCAGTTCTTC
>TRBJ2-5|.|TRBV7-2|14|.
CASSFLTQGETQYF
TGTGCCAGCAGCTTCTTAACTCAGGGGGAGACCCAGTACTTC
>TRBJ2-7|.|TRBV9|14|TRBD2
CASSVGLAGDEQYF
TGTGCCAGCAGCGTAGGACTAGCGGGGGACGAGCAGTACTTC
>TRBJ2-5|once|TRBV7-3|15|TRBD2
CASSTSGGPQETQYF
TGTGCCAGCAGCACTAGCGGGGGGCCTCAAGAGACCCAGTACTTC
>TRBJ2-5|.|TRBV6-1|15|TRBD2
CASNRLAGLQETQYF
TGTGCCAGCAACCGACTAGCGGGACTCCAAGAGACCCAGTACTTC
>TRBJ1-6|once|TRBV4-3|16|.
CASSQDGTGHNSPLHF
TGCGCCAGCAGCCAAGATGGTACAGGGCATAATTCACCCCTCCACTTT
>TRBJ1-3|.|TRBV28|12|.
CASGGVGNTIYF
TGTGCCAGCGGCGGAGTGGGAAACACCATATATTTT
>TRBJ2-1|few|TRBV5-8|16|TRBD2
CASSLPGGTLYNEQFF
TGTGCCAGCAGCTTGCCGGGAGGGACCCTATACAATGAGCAGTTCTTC
>TRBJ1-2|.|TRBV4-2|15|.
CASSQEGGILYGYTF
TGTGCCAGCAGCCAAGAGGGAGGGATACTCTATGGCTACACCTTC
>TRBJ2-1|.|TRBV2|14|TRBD1
CASKKTGGYNEQFF
TGTGCCAGCAAAAAGACAGGGGGCTACAATGAGCAGTTCTTC
>TRBJ2-2|.|TRBV19|16|TRBD1
CASSIRDRGNTGKLFF
TGTGCCAGTAGTATACGGGACAGGGGCAACACCGGGAAGCTGTTTTTT
>TRBJ2-7|.|TRBV6-1|15|.
CASRGGFPLPDEQYF
TGTGCCAGCAGGGGGGGATTCCCCCTACCAGACGAGCAGTACTTC